Included here is one T cell receptor (beta chain) sequence, with context. Assay: immunoSEQ multiplex PCR; the TCRdb copy retains only in-frame clones and omits some. Of about 170,000 clones detected, around 82% appear once; the ten largest clones hold 9.5% to 13%. The CDR3 runs 16 residues. V gave up 5 bases and J gave up 8 bases; unmatched junction bases: 11. Looked up from germline, CDR1 is MNHNY and CDR2 is SVGAGI (reference sequence). This sample is drawn from a study of blood T cell repertoires in COVID-19. Study-wide background: From T cells, B-cell-depleted T cells, or PBMCs came the material, which was cDNA or gDNA.

Sequencing input: peripheral blood. The source of this sequence is a man between 70 and 80 years old with active or convalescent COVID-19. This rearrangement joins TRBV6-6 to TRBJ2-1; 11 nucleotides align to TRBD2. CDR3 region: CASSQVSGGAYDEQFF. As DNA, the CDR3 is TGTGCCAGCAGTCAAGTTAGCGGGGGGGCTTACGATGAGCAGTTCTTC.